This entry lists 13 T cell receptor beta chains sequenced from one sample in a study of response to subunit inactivated influenza vaccine. A single record per CDR3 protein comes from TCRdb applying MiXCR to the RT-PCR reads. The data show roughly 460,000 distinct CDR3 sequences, roughly 9.7% seen once. Sequencing used PBMCs from blood, obtained roughly 47 days after vaccination. All receptors derive from a man aged 50 to 60 who received an inactivated influenza vaccine.

This clonotype was recorded many times. This sequence joins TRBV20-1 and TRBJ2-5; 8 nucleotides line up with TRBD2. The CDR3 is 13 residues long. Germline assignment: CDR1 DFQATT and CDR2 SNEGSKA (reference sequence). V dropped 3 bases and J dropped 4; count of bases not matched to a gene: 4. The CDR3, as DNA: TGCAGTGCTAGCCTAGCGGGTACAGAGACCCAGTACTTC. Translated: CSASLAGTETQYF.

The chain employs TRBV11-2 and TRBJ2-5; 9 bases are shared with TRBD1. Germline CDR1 and CDR2: SGHAT and FQNNGV. The CDR3 totals 16 residues. V shed 1 base and J 5 bases; nucleotides not matched to a gene: 8. For the CDR3, the DNA is TGTGCCAGCAGCTTAGCGTCCACAGGGGGCTGGGAGACCCAGTACTTC. Protein product: CASSLASTGGWETQYF.

This sequence joins TRBV28 and TRBJ2-5, with 12 bases matching TRBD2. The V segment lost 2 bases and the J segment 5 bases; nucleotides outside the gene matches: 9. Germline V lookup: CDR1 MDHEN, CDR2 SYDVKM. This CDR3 is built from 17 residues. In nucleotides, the CDR3 is TGTGCCAGCAGTTTAGGGCAAGGGACTAGCGGGTTGGAGACCCAGTACTTC. Translated: CASSLGQGTSGLETQYF.

The V call is TRBV7-2, the J call TRBJ2-7, with TRBD1 as a possible D gene (6 bases). This CDR3 region has 16 residues. V dropped 1 base and J dropped 7 bases, with 20 bases sitting between them. Germline-derived CDR1 and CDR2 are SGHTA and FQGNSA. This CDR3 is CASSLVSGAYIGEQYF. The CDR3 DNA reads TGTGCCAGCAGCTTAGTCTCAGGGGCTTACATTGGGGAGCAGTACTTC.

This clonotype has only a few counts. This chain uses TRBV18 with TRBJ2-7, with D perhaps TRBD1 or TRBD2 (5 bases each). From germline, CDR1 is KGHSH and CDR2 LQKENI. V was shortened by 2 bases and J by 0 bases, with 11 bases between the two germline ends. This CDR3 is built from 15 residues. The CDR3 loop reads CASSPTGRISYEQYF. CDR3 DNA: TGTGCCAGCTCACCAACGGGACGGATCTCCTACGAGCAGTACTTC.

This clonotype was observed a handful of times. CDR3 coding DNA: TGCAGCGTCCGACAGGGGGCCGCTGAAGCTTTCTTT. Protein sequence: CSVRQGAAEAFF. The chain has TRBV29-1 and TRBJ1-1; 10 positions match TRBD1. V was pared by 6 bases and J by 6 bases, with 4 bases of the junction left unmatched. Germline CDR1 and CDR2: SQVTM and ANQGSEA. The CDR3 spans 12 residues.

This clonotype appeared many times. The chain employs TRBV7-9 and TRBJ2-3, with 10 positions matching TRBD2. Germline trimming cut 4 bases from V and 4 bases from J; bases unmatched to any gene: 2. CDR3 size: 14 residues. Germline loops: CDR1 SEHNR, CDR2 FQNEAQ (reference sequence). This CDR3 is CASSSSGSADTQYF. The CDR3 DNA sequence: TGTGCCAGCAGCTCTAGCGGGAGCGCAGATACGCAGTATTTT.

In this sample, this clonotype turned up a few times. The V gene is TRBV2, the J gene TRBJ2-2; 7 bases line up with TRBD2. The CDR3 sequence is 16 residues long. The V and J ends lost 6 bases and 2 bases, in that order; junction bases with no gene match: 9. Per germline, CDR1 SNHLY and CDR2 FYNNEI. The CDR3 region is CASRRTGTTNTGELFF. The CDR3 coding sequence is TGTGCCAGCAGACGGACCGGGACTACCAACACCGGGGAGCTGTTTTTT.

J is TRBJ2-3 and V is TRBV7-3; 9 nucleotides match TRBD2. CDR3 length: 15 amino acids. The ends lost 5 bases at V and 5 bases at J; junction bases unmatched: 8. Germline CDR1 reads SGHTA; CDR2 reads FQGTGA. The DNA for the CDR3 is TGTGCCAGCAGCCCCTGGGCGGGGGGGGTAGATACGCAGTATTTT. It encodes CASSPWAGGVDTQYF.

This clonotype has more than one count but fewer than ten. The rearrangement joins TRBV10-3 to TRBJ1-5; 7 bases match TRBD1. This CDR3 is built from 14 residues. Germline values: CDR1 ENHRY, CDR2 SYGVKD. V lost 6 bases to trimming and J lost 2 bases; unmatched junction nucleotides: 4. CDR3 bases: TGTGCCATCAGCCTAACAGGGGGCAATCAGCCCCAGCATTTT. It is translated as CAISLTGGNQPQHF.

The chain employs TRBV9 and TRBJ1-3; maybe TRBD1 (5 bases). The CDR3 length is 17 residues. The V gene lost 4 bases and the J gene lost 4 bases, with 21 bases spanning the gap. Germline-derived CDR1 and CDR2 are SGDLS and YYNGEE. This CDR3 is CASSPNSGGLRGNTIYF. The CDR3 nucleotides read TGTGCCAGCAGCCCGAATTCGGGGGGATTAAGAGGAAACACCATATATTTT. Using reference TRBV9 and TRBJ1-3 for the parts outside the CDR3, the full variable domain is DSGVTQTPKHLITATGQRVTLRCSPRSGDLSVYWYQQSLDQGLQFLIQYYNGEERAKGNILERFSAQQFPDLHSELNLSSLELGDSALYFCASSPNSGGLRGNTIYFGEGSWLTVV.

This rearrangement joins TRBV28 to TRBJ2-7; TRBD2 matches at 12 bases. Germline-derived CDR1 and CDR2 are MDHEN and SYDVKM. V lost 6 bases, J lost 3 bases, and 6 bases stayed unmatched. The CDR3 consists of 15 residues. CDR3 region: CASSKRLAGVYEQYF. The CDR3 DNA follows: TGTGCCAGCAGCAAAAGACTAGCGGGGGTCTACGAGCAGTACTTC.

The genes are TRBV20-1 and TRBJ2-5; D may be TRBD1 or TRBD2 (6 bases each). Germline CDR1 reads DFQATT; CDR2 reads SNEGSKA (reference sequence). The CDR3 totals 14 residues. Trimming cost V 5 bases and J 5 bases, with 18 bases left between them. The DNA for the CDR3 is TGCAGTGCTGAGGTCCCGGGGGCGGGGGAGACCCAGTACTTC. Translation gives CSAEVPGAGETQYF.